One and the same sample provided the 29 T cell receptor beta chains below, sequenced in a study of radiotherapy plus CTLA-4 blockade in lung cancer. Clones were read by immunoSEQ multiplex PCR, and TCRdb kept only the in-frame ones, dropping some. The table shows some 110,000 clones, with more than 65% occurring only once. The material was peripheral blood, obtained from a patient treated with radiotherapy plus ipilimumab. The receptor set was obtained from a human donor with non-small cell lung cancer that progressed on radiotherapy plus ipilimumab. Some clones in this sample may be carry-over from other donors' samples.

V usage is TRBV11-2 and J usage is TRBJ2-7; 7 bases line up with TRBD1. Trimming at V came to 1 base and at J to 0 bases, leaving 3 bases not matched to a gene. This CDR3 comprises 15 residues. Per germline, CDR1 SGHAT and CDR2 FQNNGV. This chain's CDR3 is CASSLATGASYEQYF. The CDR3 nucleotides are TGTGCCAGCAGCTTAGCCACAGGGGCCTCCTACGAGCAGTACTTC. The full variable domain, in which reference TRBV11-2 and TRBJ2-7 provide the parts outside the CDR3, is EAGVAQSPRYKIIEKRQSVAFWCNPISGHATLYWYQQILGQGPKLLIQFQNNGVVDDSQLPKDRFSAERLKGVDSTLKIQPAKLEDSAVYLCASSLATGASYEQYFGPGTRLTVT.

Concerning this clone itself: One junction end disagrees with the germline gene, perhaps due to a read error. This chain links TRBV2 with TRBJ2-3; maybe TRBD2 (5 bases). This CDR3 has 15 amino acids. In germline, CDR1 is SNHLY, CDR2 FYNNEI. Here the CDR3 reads CASREGWTGTDTQYF. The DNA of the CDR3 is TGTGCCAGCAGGGAAGGGTGGACTGGCACAGATACGCAGTATTTT. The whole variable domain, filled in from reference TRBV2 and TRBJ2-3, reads EPEVTQTPSHQVTQMGQEVILRCVPISNHLYFYWYRQILGQKVEFLVSFYNNEISEKSEIFDDQFSVERPDGSNFTLKIRSTKLEDSAMYFCASREGWTGTDTQYFGPGTRLTVL.

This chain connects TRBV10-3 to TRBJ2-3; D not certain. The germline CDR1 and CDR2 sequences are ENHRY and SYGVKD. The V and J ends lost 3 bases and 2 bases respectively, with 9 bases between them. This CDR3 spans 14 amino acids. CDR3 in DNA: TGTGCCATCAGTGATTCGGGTTTCACAGATACGCAGTATTTT. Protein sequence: CAISDSGFTDTQYF.

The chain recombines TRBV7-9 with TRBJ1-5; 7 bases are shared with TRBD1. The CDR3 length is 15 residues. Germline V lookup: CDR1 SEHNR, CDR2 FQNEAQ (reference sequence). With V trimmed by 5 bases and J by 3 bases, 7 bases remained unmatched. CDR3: CASSPGDSDNQPQHF. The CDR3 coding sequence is TGTGCCAGCAGCCCGGGGGACAGTGACAATCAGCCCCAGCATTTT.

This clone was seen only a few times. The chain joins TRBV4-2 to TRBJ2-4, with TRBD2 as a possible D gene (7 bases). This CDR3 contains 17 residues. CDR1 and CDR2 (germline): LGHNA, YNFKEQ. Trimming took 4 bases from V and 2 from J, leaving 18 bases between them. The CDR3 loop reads CASSLEGGGLSKNIQYF. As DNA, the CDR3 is TGTGCCAGCAGCCTCGAAGGCGGGGGCTTATCCAAAAACATTCAGTACTTC.

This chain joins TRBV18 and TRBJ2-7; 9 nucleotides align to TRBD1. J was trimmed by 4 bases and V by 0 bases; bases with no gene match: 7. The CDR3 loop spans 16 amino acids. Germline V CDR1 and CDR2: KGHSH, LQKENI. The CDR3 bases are TGTGCCAGCTCACCACCCCACGGGACAGGGTTTTACGAGCAGTACTTC. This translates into CASSPPHGTGFYEQYF.

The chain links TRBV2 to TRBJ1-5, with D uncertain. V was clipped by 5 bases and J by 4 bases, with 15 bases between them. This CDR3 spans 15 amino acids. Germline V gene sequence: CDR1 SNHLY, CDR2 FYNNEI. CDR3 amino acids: CASSLGAGFNQPQHF. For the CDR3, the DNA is TGTGCCAGCAGTCTCGGCGCAGGATTTAATCAGCCCCAGCATTTT.

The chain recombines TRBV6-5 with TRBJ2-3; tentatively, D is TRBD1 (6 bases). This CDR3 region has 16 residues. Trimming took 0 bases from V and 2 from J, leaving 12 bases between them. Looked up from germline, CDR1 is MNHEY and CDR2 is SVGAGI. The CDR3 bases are TGTGCCAGCAGTTACTCGACAGGCAGTAACACAGATACGCAGTATTTT. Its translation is CASSYSTGSNTDTQYF.

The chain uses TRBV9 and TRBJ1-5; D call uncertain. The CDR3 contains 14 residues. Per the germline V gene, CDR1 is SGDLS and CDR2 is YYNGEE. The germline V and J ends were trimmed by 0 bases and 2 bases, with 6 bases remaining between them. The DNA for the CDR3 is TGTGCCAGCAGCGTAGATGGGGGCAATCAGCCCCAGCATTTT. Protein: CASSVDGGNQPQHF.

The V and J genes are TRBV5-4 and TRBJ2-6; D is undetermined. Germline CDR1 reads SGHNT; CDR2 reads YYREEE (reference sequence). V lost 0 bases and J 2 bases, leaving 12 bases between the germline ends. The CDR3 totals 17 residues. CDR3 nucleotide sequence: TGTGCCAGCAGCTTGGTACCAATGGAAGCTGGGGCCAACGTCCTGACTTTC. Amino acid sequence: CASSLVPMEAGANVLTF.

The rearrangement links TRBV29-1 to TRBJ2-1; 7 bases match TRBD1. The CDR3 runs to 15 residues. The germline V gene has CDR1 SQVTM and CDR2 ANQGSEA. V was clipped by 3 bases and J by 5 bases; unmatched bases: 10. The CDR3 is CSVDVGRGWNNEQFF. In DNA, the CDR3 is TGCAGCGTTGATGTGGGCAGGGGGTGGAACAATGAGCAGTTCTTC.

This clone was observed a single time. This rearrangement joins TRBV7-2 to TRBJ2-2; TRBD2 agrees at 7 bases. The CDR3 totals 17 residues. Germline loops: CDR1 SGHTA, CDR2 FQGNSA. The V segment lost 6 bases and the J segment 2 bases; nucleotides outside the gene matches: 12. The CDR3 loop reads CASRHFISGKNTGELFF. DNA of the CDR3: TGTGCCAGCAGGCACTTTATAAGCGGGAAAAACACCGGGGAGCTGTTTTTT.

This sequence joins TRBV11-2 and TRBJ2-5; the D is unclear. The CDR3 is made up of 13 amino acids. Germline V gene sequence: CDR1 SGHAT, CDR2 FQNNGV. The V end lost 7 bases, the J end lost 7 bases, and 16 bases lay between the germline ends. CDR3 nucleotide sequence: TGTGCCAGCACGATTCCGGGCCTCGGGACCCAGTACTTC. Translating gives CASTIPGLGTQYF.

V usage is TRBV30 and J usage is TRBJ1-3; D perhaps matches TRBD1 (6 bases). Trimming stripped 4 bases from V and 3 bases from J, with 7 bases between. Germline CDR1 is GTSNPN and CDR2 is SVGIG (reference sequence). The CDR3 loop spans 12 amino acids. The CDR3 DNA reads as TGTGCCTGGAACAGGGATGGAAACACCATATATTTT. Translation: CAWNRDGNTIYF.

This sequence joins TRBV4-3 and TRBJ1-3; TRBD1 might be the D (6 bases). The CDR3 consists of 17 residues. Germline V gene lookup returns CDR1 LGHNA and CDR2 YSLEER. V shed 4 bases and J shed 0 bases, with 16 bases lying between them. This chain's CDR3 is CASSRVQGLSSGNTIYF. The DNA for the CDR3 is TGCGCCAGCAGCCGTGTACAGGGCCTAAGCTCTGGAAACACCATATATTTT.

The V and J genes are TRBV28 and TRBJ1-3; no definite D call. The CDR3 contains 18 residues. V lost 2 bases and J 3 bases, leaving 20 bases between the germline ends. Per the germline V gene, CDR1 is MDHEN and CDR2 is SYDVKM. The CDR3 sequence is CASSLTWPIPIIGNTIYF. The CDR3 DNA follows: TGTGCCAGCAGTTTAACTTGGCCGATTCCCATTATTGGAAACACCATATATTTT.

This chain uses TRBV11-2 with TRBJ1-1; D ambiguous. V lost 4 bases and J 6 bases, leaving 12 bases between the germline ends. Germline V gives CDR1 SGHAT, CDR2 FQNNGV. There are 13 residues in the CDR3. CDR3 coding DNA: TGTGCCAGCAGCTCGGTGGGGTACGCTGAAGCTTTCTTT. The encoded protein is CASSSVGYAEAFF.

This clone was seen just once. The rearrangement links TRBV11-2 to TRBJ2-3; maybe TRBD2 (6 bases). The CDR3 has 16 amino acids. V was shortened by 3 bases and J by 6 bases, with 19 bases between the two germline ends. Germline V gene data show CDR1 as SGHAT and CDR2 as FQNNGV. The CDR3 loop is CASSFILAGWGDTQYF. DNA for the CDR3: TGTGCCAGCAGCTTTATACTAGCTGGGTGGGGGGATACGCAGTATTTT.

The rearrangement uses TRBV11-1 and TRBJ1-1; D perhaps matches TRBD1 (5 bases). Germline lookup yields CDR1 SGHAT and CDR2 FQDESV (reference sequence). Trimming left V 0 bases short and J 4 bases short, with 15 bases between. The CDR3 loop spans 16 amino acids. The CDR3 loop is CASSLASLGVGTEAFF. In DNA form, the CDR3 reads TGTGCCAGCAGCTTAGCGTCCTTGGGGGTAGGCACTGAAGCTTTCTTT.

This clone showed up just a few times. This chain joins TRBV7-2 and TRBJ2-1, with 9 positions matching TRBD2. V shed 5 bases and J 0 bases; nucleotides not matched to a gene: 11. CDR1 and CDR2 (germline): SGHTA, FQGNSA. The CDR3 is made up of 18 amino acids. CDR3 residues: CASSRILAGVSSYNEQFF. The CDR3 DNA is TGTGCCAGCAGCCGAATATTAGCGGGGGTGAGCTCCTACAATGAGCAGTTCTTC.

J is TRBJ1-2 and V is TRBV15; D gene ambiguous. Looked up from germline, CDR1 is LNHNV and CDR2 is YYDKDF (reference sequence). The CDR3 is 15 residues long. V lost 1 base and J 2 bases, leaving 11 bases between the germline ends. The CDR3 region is CATSRGGLYNYGYTF. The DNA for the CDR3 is TGTGCCACCAGCAGAGGTGGCCTATACAACTATGGCTACACCTTC.

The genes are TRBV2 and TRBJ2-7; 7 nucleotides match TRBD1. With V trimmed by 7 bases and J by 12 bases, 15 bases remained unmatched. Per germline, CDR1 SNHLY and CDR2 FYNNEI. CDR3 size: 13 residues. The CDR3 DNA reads TGTGCCAGCATGGAGTATGCCCCGAGACAGGGGTACTTC. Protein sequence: CASMEYAPRQGYF.

CDR3 DNA: TGCGCCAGCACGGGACAGGGGGGTTTTAATGAAAAACTGTTTTTT. Encoded protein: CASTGQGGFNEKLFF. The chain links TRBV5-1 to TRBJ1-4; TRBD1 agrees at 11 bases. The CDR3 is made up of 15 amino acids. The trim removed 6 bases at V and 4 bases at J, leaving 5 bases unmatched. Germline CDR1 and CDR2: SGHRS and YFSETQ.

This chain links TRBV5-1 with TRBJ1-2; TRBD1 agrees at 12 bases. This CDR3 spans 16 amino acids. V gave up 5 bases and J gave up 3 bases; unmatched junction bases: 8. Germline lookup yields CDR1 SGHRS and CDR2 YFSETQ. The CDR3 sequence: CASRTGTGGADYGYTF. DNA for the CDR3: TGCGCCAGCAGGACCGGGACAGGGGGCGCGGACTATGGCTACACCTTC.

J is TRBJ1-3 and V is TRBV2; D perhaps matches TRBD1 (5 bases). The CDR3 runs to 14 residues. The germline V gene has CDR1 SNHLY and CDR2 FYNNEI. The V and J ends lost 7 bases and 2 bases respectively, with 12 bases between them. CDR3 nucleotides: TGTGCCAGCATGGTGCAGGGCCCTGGAAACACCATATATTTT. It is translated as CASMVQGPGNTIYF. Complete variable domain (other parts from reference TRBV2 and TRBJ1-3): EPEVTQTPSHQVTQMGQEVILRCVPISNHLYFYWYRQILGQKVEFLVSFYNNEISEKSEIFDDQFSVERPDGSNFTLKIRSTKLEDSAMYFCASMVQGPGNTIYFGEGSWLTVV.

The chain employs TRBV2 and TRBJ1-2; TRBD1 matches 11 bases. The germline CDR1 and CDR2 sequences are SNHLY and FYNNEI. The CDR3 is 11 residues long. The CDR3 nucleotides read TGTGCTAGGGGACAGGGGGAAGGCTACACCTTC. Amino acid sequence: CARGQGEGYTF.

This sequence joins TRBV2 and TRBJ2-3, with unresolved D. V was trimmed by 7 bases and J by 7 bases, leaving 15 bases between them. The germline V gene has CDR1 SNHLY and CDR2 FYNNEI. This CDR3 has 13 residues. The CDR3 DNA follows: TGTGCCAGCACCCCAGAGGCGGATAATACGCAGTATTTT. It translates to CASTPEADNTQYF.

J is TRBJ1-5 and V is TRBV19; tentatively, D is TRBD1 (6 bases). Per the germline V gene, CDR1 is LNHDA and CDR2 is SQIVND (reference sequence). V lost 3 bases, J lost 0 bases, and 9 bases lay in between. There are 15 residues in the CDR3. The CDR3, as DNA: TGTGCCAGTAGTATTCGGACAGATAGCAATCAGCCCCAGCATTTT. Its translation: CASSIRTDSNQPQHF.

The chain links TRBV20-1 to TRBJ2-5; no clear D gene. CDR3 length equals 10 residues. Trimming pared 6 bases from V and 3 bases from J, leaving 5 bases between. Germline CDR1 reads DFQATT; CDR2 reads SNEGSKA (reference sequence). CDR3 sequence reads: CSAAEETQYF. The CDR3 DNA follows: TGCAGTGCGGCGGAAGAGACCCAGTACTTC.